This is a list of T cell receptor beta chains from one sample in a study of blood T cells in healthy people across ages. TCRdb ran MiXCR on the 5' RACE reads and lists one entry per CDR3 protein. The profile shows about 1.6 million distinct CDR3 sequences, roughly 32% of them singletons. The sequencing input was blood. The receptors stem from a woman in her 30s in good health. Each CDR3 is given with its conserved first and last residue. The D gene is left open where the match is weak. Not all rows give a size; the values are once, few, many and, for expanded clones, a class.

j_gene: TRBJ2-1
abundance: NA
d_gene: TRBD2
v_gene: TRBV20-1
CDR3nt: TGCAGTGCTGGGCTAGCGGAGAGAATTTCCTACAATGAGCAGTTCTTC
CDR3aa: CSAGLAERISYNEQFF

j_gene: TRBJ2-1
abundance: few
d_gene: NA
v_gene: TRBV19
CDR3nt: TGTGCCCCTCCCGGGCGGGGTTGTAACAATGAGCAGTTCTTC
CDR3aa: CAPPGRGCNNEQFF

j_gene: TRBJ2-2
abundance: NA
d_gene: NA
v_gene: TRBV3-1
CDR3nt: TGTGCCAGCAGCCCTCGACAGTACACCGGGGAGCTGTTTTTT
CDR3aa: CASSPRQYTGELFF

j_gene: TRBJ2-1
abundance: many
d_gene: NA
v_gene: TRBV4-1
CDR3nt: TGCGCCAGCAGCCAAGTGCTTTCGGGCTCCTACAATGAGCAGTTCTTC
CDR3aa: CASSQVLSGSYNEQFF

j_gene: TRBJ1-1
abundance: NA
d_gene: NA
v_gene: TRBV2
CDR3nt: TGTGCCAGCAGCTATCCGGTTCGGACTGAAGCTTTCTTT
CDR3aa: CASSYPVRTEAFF

j_gene: TRBJ2-3
abundance: NA
d_gene: NA
v_gene: TRBV9
CDR3nt: TGTGTCAGCAGCGCCGCTGGGACTACAGATACGCAGTATTTT
CDR3aa: CVSSAAGTTDTQYF

j_gene: TRBJ2-3
abundance: once
d_gene: NA
v_gene: TRBV7-2
CDR3nt: TGTGCCAGCAGCCTAGACTTTGGCACAGATACGCAGTATTTT
CDR3aa: CASSLDFGTDTQYF

j_gene: TRBJ1-4
abundance: NA
d_gene: TRBD1
v_gene: TRBV20-1
CDR3nt: TGCAGTGCTAGAGATCAGGGGGGGCCCTGGGAAAAACTGTTTTTT
CDR3aa: CSARDQGGPWEKLFF

j_gene: TRBJ2-7
abundance: few
d_gene: TRBD2
v_gene: TRBV20-1
CDR3nt: TGCAGTGCCGGGACACCGGGACTAGCGGGAGTTAACTACGAGCAGTACTTC
CDR3aa: CSAGTPGLAGVNYEQYF

j_gene: TRBJ2-1
abundance: NA
d_gene: NA
v_gene: TRBV28
CDR3nt: TGTGCCAGCACTCCTACATGGGGATCCTACAATGAGCAGTTCTTC
CDR3aa: CASTPTWGSYNEQFF

j_gene: TRBJ2-3
abundance: NA
d_gene: TRBD1
v_gene: TRBV6-1
CDR3nt: TGTGCCAGCAGTGAAGCTCCTGGACAGGGTGATACGCAGTATTTT
CDR3aa: CASSEAPGQGDTQYF

j_gene: TRBJ2-3
abundance: few
d_gene: NA
v_gene: TRBV29-1
CDR3nt: TGCAGCGGTGACGGGGGTGGCACAGATACGCAGTATTTT
CDR3aa: CSGDGGGTDTQYF

j_gene: TRBJ2-7
abundance: few
d_gene: NA
v_gene: TRBV7-8
CDR3nt: TGTGCCAGCAGCTTTGGGGACTTACGGGCTTCGGCCCAGTACTTC
CDR3aa: CASSFGDLRASAQYF

j_gene: TRBJ1-2
abundance: NA
d_gene: NA
v_gene: TRBV20-1
CDR3nt: TGCAGTGCTCGCGGCAAAGTCGGCACCTTC
CDR3aa: CSARGKVGTF

j_gene: TRBJ2-5
abundance: few
d_gene: NA
v_gene: TRBV7-9
CDR3nt: TGTGCCAGCAGCTTATTAAGTCGAGAGACCCAGTACTTC
CDR3aa: CASSLLSRETQYF

j_gene: TRBJ1-4
abundance: few
d_gene: NA
v_gene: TRBV29-1
CDR3nt: TGCAGCGTTGAAGGGCGAGAGGGCGATGAAAAACTGTTTTTT
CDR3aa: CSVEGREGDEKLFF

j_gene: TRBJ1-2
abundance: few
d_gene: TRBD1
v_gene: TRBV4-1
CDR3nt: TGCGCCAGCAGCGCCCAGCCGGGACAGGGCTTAAATGGCTACACCTTC
CDR3aa: CASSAQPGQGLNGYTF

j_gene: TRBJ2-3
abundance: few
d_gene: TRBD2
v_gene: TRBV7-7
CDR3nt: TGTGCCAGCAGCCCGCACCTAGCGGGGGGAGGAACAGATACGCAGTATTTT
CDR3aa: CASSPHLAGGGTDTQYF

j_gene: TRBJ2-1
abundance: NA
d_gene: NA
v_gene: TRBV20-1
CDR3nt: TGCAGTGCTCCCGACTTAGAAACATACAATGAGCAGTTCTTC
CDR3aa: CSAPDLETYNEQFF

j_gene: TRBJ2-3
abundance: once
d_gene: TRBD2
v_gene: TRBV12-3/TRBV12-4
CDR3nt: TGTGCCAGCAGTAGGGCGGGAGGTAGCACACATACGCAGTATTTT
CDR3aa: CASSRAGGSTHTQYF

j_gene: TRBJ1-2
abundance: NA
d_gene: NA
v_gene: TRBV6-1
CDR3nt: TGTGCCAGCAGGGATATAGTTAACTATGGCTACACCTTC
CDR3aa: CASRDIVNYGYTF

j_gene: TRBJ2-5
abundance: NA
d_gene: NA
v_gene: TRBV5-4
CDR3nt: TGTGCCAGCAGCGTCGGACTGGGGGGTTGGGCCCAGTACTTC
CDR3aa: CASSVGLGGWAQYF

j_gene: TRBJ2-3
abundance: NA
d_gene: NA
v_gene: TRBV5-1
CDR3nt: TGCGCCAGCCAGGCTAGTGGAGGCACAGATACGCAGTATTTT
CDR3aa: CASQASGGTDTQYF

j_gene: TRBJ1-5
abundance: few
d_gene: TRBD1
v_gene: TRBV27
CDR3nt: TGTGCCAGCAGTTCCCCAGGGGGCGGTCAGCCCCAGCATTTT
CDR3aa: CASSSPGGGQPQHF

j_gene: TRBJ1-2
abundance: NA
d_gene: NA
v_gene: TRBV28
CDR3nt: TGTGCCAGCAGTTTACTCCCGACAGGAAATTATGGCTACACCTTC
CDR3aa: CASSLLPTGNYGYTF

j_gene: TRBJ2-7
abundance: NA
d_gene: NA
v_gene: TRBV30
CDR3nt: TGTGCCTGGAGTGTAGGGGCGACGGGGATATCCTACGAGCAGTACTTC
CDR3aa: CAWSVGATGISYEQYF

j_gene: TRBJ2-7
abundance: many
d_gene: TRBD1
v_gene: TRBV5-6
CDR3nt: TGTGCCAGCAGCCCGACAGGGATGGGCGAGCAGTACTTC
CDR3aa: CASSPTGMGEQYF

j_gene: TRBJ1-2
abundance: NA
d_gene: TRBD1
v_gene: TRBV29-1
CDR3nt: TGCAGCGTGACCCAGGGGGTCTATGGCTACACCTTC
CDR3aa: CSVTQGVYGYTF

j_gene: TRBJ1-2
abundance: NA
d_gene: TRBD1
v_gene: TRBV6-1
CDR3nt: TGTGCCAGCAGTAGGTTGACAGGGCAAACTAACTATGGCTACACCTTC
CDR3aa: CASSRLTGQTNYGYTF

j_gene: TRBJ2-1
abundance: few
d_gene: TRBD2
v_gene: TRBV7-3
CDR3nt: TGTGCCAGCAGCTTACTAGGGCCGGGGGGTGAGCAGTTCTTC
CDR3aa: CASSLLGPGGEQFF

j_gene: TRBJ2-5
abundance: NA
d_gene: NA
v_gene: TRBV7-2
CDR3nt: TGTGCCAGCACCTCGGGAGTTGGGACCCAGTACTTC
CDR3aa: CASTSGVGTQYF

j_gene: TRBJ2-3
abundance: NA
d_gene: TRBD2
v_gene: TRBV15
CDR3nt: TGTGCCACCGGTCGGCGGGGGGGCCCTGGAGATACGCAGTATTTT
CDR3aa: CATGRRGGPGDTQYF

j_gene: TRBJ2-5
abundance: few
d_gene: NA
v_gene: TRBV28
CDR3nt: TGTGCCAGCAGTTTTATTGAGGAGACCCAGTACTTC
CDR3aa: CASSFIEETQYF

j_gene: TRBJ1-1
abundance: NA
d_gene: NA
v_gene: TRBV5-5
CDR3nt: TGTGCCAGCAGCGAAACAGCGGGCACTGAAGCTTTCTTT
CDR3aa: CASSETAGTEAFF

j_gene: TRBJ1-2
abundance: NA
d_gene: TRBD1
v_gene: TRBV20-1
CDR3nt: TGCAGTGCGCTGGTGACAGGGGTTAACTATGGCTACACCTTC
CDR3aa: CSALVTGVNYGYTF

j_gene: TRBJ2-1
abundance: NA
d_gene: NA
v_gene: TRBV20-1
CDR3nt: TGCAGTGCTAGAGCTTTGGGATTTGCCTACAATGAGCAGTTCTTC
CDR3aa: CSARALGFAYNEQFF

j_gene: TRBJ2-3
abundance: many
d_gene: TRBD2
v_gene: TRBV10-3
CDR3nt: TGTGCCACCCAAATGCTAGCGGGGACCAGCACAGATACGCAGTATTTT
CDR3aa: CATQMLAGTSTDTQYF

j_gene: TRBJ2-4
abundance: NA
d_gene: TRBD2
v_gene: TRBV5-1
CDR3nt: TGCGCCAGCAGCTTGCCTAGCGGGGACCTCAACATTCAGTACTTC
CDR3aa: CASSLPSGDLNIQYF

j_gene: TRBJ2-7
abundance: NA
d_gene: NA
v_gene: TRBV11-2
CDR3nt: TGTGCCAGCAGCTTAACGGTTCAGGTTCAGGGGCAGTACTTC
CDR3aa: CASSLTVQVQGQYF

j_gene: TRBJ2-3
abundance: few
d_gene: NA
v_gene: TRBV24-1
CDR3nt: TGTGCCACCAGTGATTTGGGGGGCGCATCAGATACGCAGTATTTT
CDR3aa: CATSDLGGASDTQYF

j_gene: TRBJ2-7
abundance: few
d_gene: NA
v_gene: TRBV5-1
CDR3nt: TGCGCCAGCAGCTTGGGGTGGGGCCGATCCTACGAGCAGTACTTC
CDR3aa: CASSLGWGRSYEQYF